This TCR beta chain was sequenced during a study of blood T cell repertoires in COVID-19. At the level of the study: The United States, Italy and Spain supplied acute and convalescent COVID-19 samples. PBMCs, B-cell-depleted T cells, or T cells were the source of the cDNA or gDNA that made up the material.

This CDR3 has 16 residues. Looked up from germline, CDR1 is MGHRA and CDR2 is YSYEKL. V lost 1 base and J lost 1; bases outside the gene matches: 6. Per the authors' pipeline: Reference gene primer amplification gave nucleated cell count estimates. Measured with immunoSEQ multiplex PCR; TCRdb has only the in-frame clones, and not every one. V and J calls plus clone size are reproduced from that table; the DNA served to infer D and trimming. Of 400,000 to 550,000 clones detected, 87% appear once; the ten largest clones hold under 2%. Ages ranged from about 18 to 100 years, with residence in about 23 US areas.

The sequenced material came from PBMCs or T cells enriched from blood (not recorded which). V is TRBV4-1 and J is TRBJ2-5, with 7 bases identical to TRBD1. The source of this sequence is a young woman with acute COVID-19. The CDR3 spells CASSQGDRGGQETQYF. In DNA form, the CDR3 reads TGCGCCAGCAGCCAAGGGGACAGAGGGGGCCAAGAGACCCAGTACTTC.